The T cell receptor beta chain described here comes from a study of blood T cell repertoires in COVID-19. About the research overall: The origin of the acute and convalescent COVID-19 samples was the United States, Italy and Spain. Sources were T cells, B-cell-depleted T cells, or PBMCs; the material itself was cDNA or gDNA.

Seattle's enrolled individuals joined amid active infection and were then monitored longitudinally. The CDR3 covers 17 residues. Germline V gene lookup returns CDR1 LGHDT and CDR2 YNNKEL (reference sequence). V was shortened by 6 bases and J by 4 bases, with 24 bases between the two germline ends. This table comes from immunoSEQ multiplex PCR, and its TCRdb copy is limited to in-frame clones, with some not included. The sample carries some 320,000 clones, roughly 86% recorded once. The chain uses TRBV3-1 (or the pseudogene TRBV3-2) and TRBJ1-1; D is unresolved. Sequences were obtained from peripheral blood. The TCR was taken from a woman aged 25 to 39 with COVID-19, enrolled during active disease. CDR3 coding DNA: TGTGCCAGCAGACCCGCCTGGGGAGCCCCAGAGGCCACTGAAGCTTTCTTT. It codes for CASRPAWGAPEATEAFF.